Below, 13 T cell receptor beta chains from the same sample are listed, as sequenced in a study of metastatic and nonmetastatic thyroid tumors. Patients underwent thyroid surgery, and none had received any treatment before it. TCRdb re-clonotyped the PCR reads through MiXCR. The table shows 30,000 to 40,000 clones, with 25% to 30% occurring only once. The sequenced sample was blood. The source is a female donor with papillary thyroid cancer or a benign thyroid nodule (not recorded which). Some clones in this sample may be carry-over from other donors' samples.

Ten or more counts support this clone. A single base separates this from a much larger clone, so it may be a read error. This chain uses TRBV20-1 with TRBJ1-2, with no clear D. V was pared by 3 bases and J by 7 bases, with 6 bases between. Germline CDR1 is DFQATT and CDR2 is SNEGSKA (reference sequence). This CDR3 contains 10 residues. In DNA form, the CDR3 reads TGCAGTGCTAGGCGCTGTGGCTACACCTTC. It encodes CSARRCGYTF.

This clone has ten or more counts. The gene calls are TRBV2 and TRBJ2-4; D is perhaps TRBD1 (6 bases). The CDR3 has 17 amino acids. Germline V gene data show CDR1 as SNHLY and CDR2 as FYNNEI. Trimming removed 2 bases from V and 3 bases from J, with 17 bases in between. DNA of the CDR3: TGTGCCAGCAGTGAAAGGTTGATCAGGGGCCACAAAAACATTCAGTACTTC. Its protein is CASSERLIRGHKNIQYF.

This clone appeared many times. The J gene is TRBJ2-1, the V gene TRBV6-1; 12 nucleotides align to TRBD2. The junction had 6 bases not matched to a gene; V was cut back by 6 bases and J by 6 bases. Germline V gene sequence: CDR1 MNHNS, CDR2 SASEGT. The CDR3 is 15 residues long. Written as DNA, the CDR3 is TGTGCCAGCAGCAGGACTAGCGGGATGGGCAATGAGCAGTTCTTC. Its translation: CASSRTSGMGNEQFF.

About this clone itself: Compared with germline, one end of the junction differs, possibly owing to a read error. The chain recombines TRBV7-3 with TRBJ2-2, with TRBD1 as a possible D gene (5 bases). Per germline, CDR1 SGHTA and CDR2 FQGTGA. This CDR3 region has 16 residues. The CDR3 loop is CANSVQTVTNTGELFF. The CDR3 nucleotides are TGTGCCAACAGCGTCCAGACAGTGACCAACACCGGGGAGCTGTTTTTT.

This clone was picked up many times. V and J are TRBV24-1 and TRBJ2-1, with TRBD2 as a possible D gene (6 bases). This CDR3 is built from 13 residues. V was cut by 1 base and J by 6 bases, with 6 bases left in between. Germline V gene data show CDR1 as KGHDR and CDR2 as SFDVKD. This chain's CDR3 is CATSDFGGNEQFF. CDR3 sequence (DNA): TGTGCCACCAGTGATTTCGGGGGCAATGAGCAGTTCTTC.

The chain joins TRBV5-1 to TRBJ2-5; the D gene is possibly TRBD2 (5 bases). Trimming pared 5 bases from V and 2 bases from J, leaving 13 bases between. Looked up from germline, CDR1 is SGHRS and CDR2 is YFSETQ. The CDR3 is 14 residues long. In DNA, the CDR3 is TGCGCCAGCAGTCGAGGGCTCCAACAAGAGACCCAGTACTTC. Protein: CASSRGLQQETQYF.

The rearrangement links TRBV5-1 to TRBJ2-1; possible D gene TRBD2, 5 bases. CDR3 length: 15 residues. Trimming pared 0 bases from V and 2 bases from J, leaving 9 bases between. CDR1 is SGHRS and CDR2 is YFSETQ in the germline V gene. The CDR3 DNA follows: TGCGCCAGCAGCTTGGACGGGGTTACCTACAATGAGCAGTTCTTC. Residues: CASSLDGVTYNEQFF.

The chain employs TRBV12-3 or TRBV12-4 and TRBJ2-1; D is perhaps TRBD2 (6 bases). Trimming pared 6 bases from V and 7 bases from J, leaving 13 bases between. The CDR3 runs 13 residues. The CDR3 here is CASRHPGLNEQFF. Here the CDR3 DNA reads TGTGCCAGCAGACACCCAGGACTAAATGAGCAGTTCTTC.

This clone was counted ten times or more. This sequence joins TRBV15 and TRBJ2-5; D is ambiguous. The CDR3 runs to 14 residues. Germline V CDR1 and CDR2: LNHNV, YYDKDF (reference sequence). V gave up 0 bases and J gave up 5 bases, with 10 bases separating them. CDR3 bases: TGTGCCACCAGCAGAGATCGGGCCCTTGAGACCCAGTACTTC. Protein product: CATSRDRALETQYF.

This clone was found many times. The rearrangement links TRBV4-1 to TRBJ2-7; 9 bases are shared with TRBD1. CDR1 and CDR2 from the germline V gene are MGHRA and YSYEKL. The V segment lost 4 bases and the J segment 4 bases; nucleotides outside the gene matches: 8. This CDR3 is built from 15 residues. Here the CDR3 reads CASSRPGQGKYEQYF. CDR3 DNA sequence: TGCGCCAGCAGCCGACCGGGACAGGGAAAATACGAGCAGTACTTC.

The gene calls are TRBV20-1 and TRBJ2-5; the match to TRBD2 covers 10 bases. CDR3 length: 15 residues. V was pared by 0 bases and J by 5 bases, with 6 bases of the junction left unmatched. Germline V gene sequence: CDR1 DFQATT, CDR2 SNEGSKA (reference sequence). CDR3 nucleotide sequence: TGCAGTGCTAGAGATGGAGCTAGCGGGAGTGAGACCCAGTACTTC. Its protein is CSARDGASGSETQYF.

The CDR3 coding sequence is TGTGCCGTACACCGGGGCTCGGACGATGAGCAGTTCTTC. It translates to CAVHRGSDDEQFF. This rearrangement joins TRBV5-4 to TRBJ2-1; D may be TRBD1 or TRBD2 (5 bases each). The CDR3 totals 13 residues. The germline V and J ends were trimmed by 10 bases and 8 bases, with 19 bases remaining between them. Germline V lookup: CDR1 SGHNT, CDR2 YYREEE (reference sequence). The full variable domain, rest sourced from reference TRBV5-4 and TRBJ2-1, is ETGVTQSPTHLIKTRGQQVTLRCSSQSGHNTVSWYQQALGQGPQFIFQYYREEENGRGNFPPRFSGLQFPNYSSELNVNALELDDSALYLCAVHRGSDDEQFFGPGTRLTVL.

This clone showed up many times. V gene TRBV20-1 combines with J gene TRBJ2-3; 10 nucleotides agree with TRBD2. Looked up from germline, CDR1 is DFQATT and CDR2 is SNEGSKA (reference sequence). The CDR3 runs 14 residues. V trimming: 4 bases; J trimming: 3 bases; junction bases outside the gene matches: 4. The chain's CDR3 is CSATTSGRTDTQYF. DNA for the CDR3: TGCAGTGCTACGACTAGCGGGCGAACAGATACGCAGTATTTT.